These 20 T cell receptor beta chains originate from one sample sequenced in a study of T cells expressing NK-cell markers. TCRdb reprocessed the 5' RACE reads and reports one entry per CDR3 protein, with no DNA. This repertoire includes some 460,000 distinct CDR3 sequences. Material: blood T cells: a sorted CD56 or NKG2C T cell subset, CD4+ or CD8+ T cells, or bulk PBMC T cells (not recorded which). These receptors were obtained from a woman in her fifties or sixties in good health.

The J gene is TRBJ1-1, the V gene TRBV10-3; TCRdb lists TRBD1, though no DNA is available to test this call. CDR3 length equals 15 residues. Germline V gene sequence: CDR1 ENHRY, CDR2 SYGVKD. CDR3 in amino acids: CAISEDRGSNTEAFF.

The J gene is TRBJ1-1, the V gene TRBV27; TCRdb indicates TRBD1, and absent DNA this call remains unverified. The CDR3 is made up of 15 amino acids. Looked up from germline, CDR1 is MNHEY and CDR2 is SMNVEV (reference sequence). CDR3 residues: CASSPPPGGYTEAFF.

The chain combines TRBV5-4 with TRBJ1-4; lacking DNA, the TRBD1 call made by TCRdb goes unchecked. The CDR3 loop spans 15 amino acids. CDR1 is SGHNT and CDR2 is YYREEE in the germline V gene (reference sequence). CDR3 region: CASSSNRGVAENLFF.

The genes are TRBV7-9 and TRBJ2-5; with no DNA, the TCRdb D assignment of TRBD1 cannot be verified. This CDR3 has 16 amino acids. Germline loops: CDR1 SEHNR, CDR2 FQNEAQ (reference sequence). The CDR3 protein is CASRTEGPAVGETQYF. The full variable domain, rest sourced from reference TRBV7-9 and TRBJ2-5, is DTGVSQNPRHKITKRGQNVTFRCDPISEHNRLYWYRQTLGQGPEFLTYFQNEAQLEKSRLLSDRFSAERPKGSFSTLEIQRTEQGDSAMYLCASRTEGPAVGETQYFGPGTRLLVL.

The chain combines TRBV11-3 with TRBJ2-6; TCRdb gives TRBD1 as the D gene, but with no DNA this cannot be confirmed. The germline V gene encodes CDR1 SGHNT and CDR2 YENEEA. The CDR3 consists of 16 residues. The CDR3 loop is CASSLETGIRANVLTF.

The chain employs TRBV10-3 and TRBJ2-1; TCRdb indicates TRBD1, and absent DNA this call remains unverified. CDR1 is ENHRY, CDR2 SYGVKD, per germline. There are 13 residues in the CDR3. This chain's CDR3 is CAIEGQGRDEQFF.

V is TRBV20-1 and J is TRBJ2-5; absent DNA, TCRdb's TRBD2 call cannot be checked. The CDR3 is made up of 15 amino acids. Germline V gene lookup returns CDR1 DFQATT and CDR2 SNEGSKA (reference sequence). CDR3 sequence: CSAPASGLAEETQYF.

The chain is built from TRBV5-1 and TRBJ2-5. CDR1 and CDR2 (germline): SGHRS, YFSETQ. The CDR3 is 19 amino acids. CDR3 region: CASSLVFQPEYRNQETQYF.

The V and J genes are TRBV6-9 and TRBJ2-3; TCRdb returns TRBD1, unconfirmable since there is no DNA. Germline V gene sequence: CDR1 MNHGY, CDR2 SVAAGI. The CDR3 extends over 12 amino acids. The chain's CDR3 is CARLDPADTQYF.

J is TRBJ2-7 and V is TRBV20-1. Germline-derived CDR1 and CDR2 are DFQATT and SNEGSKA (reference sequence). The CDR3 has 11 amino acids. The CDR3: CSARRVDEQYF.

This rearrangement joins TRBV19 to TRBJ1-5; lacking DNA, the TRBD1 call made by TCRdb goes unchecked. In germline, CDR1 is LNHDA, CDR2 SQIVND (reference sequence). The CDR3 sequence is 14 residues long. This CDR3 is CASSKGQRNQPQHF.

This chain joins TRBV5-8 and TRBJ2-1; the TRBD1 assignment by TCRdb is unverifiable without DNA. This CDR3 region has 18 residues. Germline V gene data show CDR1 as SGHTS and CDR2 as YDEGEE. The CDR3 sequence is CASSLGLGGDRVLNEQFF.

The genes are TRBV6-6 and TRBJ1-2. CDR3 length: 13 residues. The germline V gene has CDR1 MNHNY and CDR2 SVGAGI (reference sequence). CDR3 loop: CASSYPRGDGYTF.

The rearrangement links TRBV12-3 or TRBV12-4 to TRBJ2-2; TCRdb picks TRBD1, but there is no DNA to check that call. This CDR3 comprises 14 residues. The chain's CDR3 is CASRGRRQSGELFF.

The chain is built from TRBV5-5 and TRBJ2-1. The CDR3 runs to 15 residues. Germline values: CDR1 SGHKS, CDR2 YYEKEE (reference sequence). CDR3 amino acids: CASSSQDPSYNEQFF. The full variable domain, its missing parts supplied by reference TRBV5-5 and TRBJ2-1, is DAGVTQSPTHLIKTRGQQVTLRCSPISGHKSVSWYQQVLGQGPQFIFQYYEKEERGRGNFPDRFSARQFPNYSSELNVNALLLGDSALYLCASSSQDPSYNEQFFGPGTRLTVL.

The chain has TRBV12-3 or TRBV12-4 and TRBJ2-7. The CDR3 runs 12 residues. The CDR3 loop reads CASSLGGWEQYF.

The CDR3 is CASSFPTGTNEKLFF. This chain uses TRBV7-9 with TRBJ1-4; TCRdb lists TRBD1, though no DNA is available to test this call. The CDR3 is 15 residues long. In germline, CDR1 is SEHNR, CDR2 FQNEAQ (reference sequence).

The gene calls are TRBV20-1 and TRBJ1-5; checking the TCRdb D call of TRBD1 is not possible without DNA. The V gene's germline CDR1 is DFQATT and CDR2 SNEGSKA (reference sequence). This CDR3 is built from 13 residues. The CDR3 is CSAGGGQSQPQHF.

This chain links TRBV6-2 or TRBV6-3 with TRBJ2-7; TCRdb gives TRBD2 as the D gene, but with no DNA this cannot be confirmed. The CDR3 has 16 residues. From germline, CDR1 is MNHEY and CDR2 SVGEGT. CDR3 loop: CASSYGTSGSPYEQYF.

CDR3 region: CASSYQIGTAINNEQFF. The chain carries TRBV6-2 or TRBV6-3 and TRBJ2-1; TCRdb gives TRBD1 as the D gene, but with no DNA this cannot be confirmed. CDR1 and CDR2 (germline): MNHEY, SVGEGT. The CDR3 runs to 17 residues.